The clone carrying this T cell receptor beta chain was seen at least ten times. TCRdb reprocessed the 5' RACE reads with MiXCR, giving one entry per CDR3 protein. The data hold under 20,000 distinct CDR3 sequences, with about 19% observed a single time. This specimen comes from a study of spatial heterogeneity in lung cancer. Across the whole study: There were consistently more beta-chain sequences detected than alpha-chain sequences.

Time point meaning: sample taken at primary tumor resection. No cells were sorted before sequencing. The whole RNA sequenced was extracted from tumor, nontumor lung or frozen PBMC. This TCR derives from a male donor with early-stage non-small cell lung cancer. The source material was PBMCs, sampled at surgery.

The CDR3 nucleotides are TGTGCCAGCAGCCCAAGGACAGGGGGGAACACTGAAGCTTTCTTT. This translates into CASSPRTGGNTEAFF. The V call is TRBV7-2, the J call TRBJ1-1; TRBD1 matches at 10 bases. This CDR3 has 15 amino acids. Germline V gene lookup returns CDR1 SGHTA and CDR2 FQGNSA. V dropped 5 bases and J dropped 1; count of bases not matched to a gene: 4.